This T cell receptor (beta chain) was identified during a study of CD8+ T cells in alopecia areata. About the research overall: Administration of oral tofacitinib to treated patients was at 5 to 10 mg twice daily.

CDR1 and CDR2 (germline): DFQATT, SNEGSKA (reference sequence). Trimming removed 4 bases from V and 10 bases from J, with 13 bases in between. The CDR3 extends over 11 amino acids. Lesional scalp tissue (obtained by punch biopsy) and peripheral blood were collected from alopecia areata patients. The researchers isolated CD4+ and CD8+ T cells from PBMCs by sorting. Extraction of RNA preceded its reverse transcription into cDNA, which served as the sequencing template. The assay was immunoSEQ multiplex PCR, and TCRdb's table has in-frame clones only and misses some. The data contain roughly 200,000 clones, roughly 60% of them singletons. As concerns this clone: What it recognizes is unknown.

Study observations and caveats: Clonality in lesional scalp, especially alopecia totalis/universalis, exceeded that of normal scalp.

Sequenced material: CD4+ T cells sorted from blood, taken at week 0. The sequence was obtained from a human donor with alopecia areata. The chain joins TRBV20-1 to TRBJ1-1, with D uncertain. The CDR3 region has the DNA TGCAGTGCTATTAGCTTAAATGGAGCTTTCTTT. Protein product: CSAISLNGAFF.